These T cell receptor beta chains were read from a single sample in a study of blood T cell repertoires in COVID-19. TCRdb's table, derived via immunoSEQ multiplex PCR, lists solely in-frame clones and lacks some. This sample carries about 110,000 clones, about three quarters of them seen once, and the ten largest clones take about 1.8%. Sample: peripheral blood. These receptors all come from a middle-aged woman with acute or convalescent COVID-19. Each CDR3 is given with its conserved first and last residue. A D gene is named only where the DNA matches it firmly. A row's size may be missing; if present it is once, few, many or a size class.

clone size: -
D gene: TRBD2
V gene: TRBV29-1
J gene: TRBJ2-3
CDR3 protein: CSVIASGGATDTQYF
CDR3 DNA: TGCAGCGTTATTGCTAGCGGGGGGGCCACAGATACGCAGTATTTT

clone size: few
D gene: -
V gene: TRBV28
J gene: TRBJ1-5
CDR3 protein: CASSPTPFFSGPQHF
CDR3 DNA: TGTGCCAGCAGCCCGACACCATTTTTTTCCGGGCCCCAGCATTTT

clone size: few
D gene: -
V gene: TRBV2
J gene: TRBJ2-7
CDR3 protein: CASREQGGSSYEQYF
CDR3 DNA: TGTGCCAGCAGAGAACAGGGCGGGAGCTCCTACGAGCAGTACTTC

clone size: -
D gene: -
V gene: TRBV24-1
J gene: TRBJ2-5
CDR3 protein: CATSEGRGGETQYF
CDR3 DNA: TGTGCCACCAGTGAAGGCAGGGGTGGGGAGACCCAGTACTTC

clone size: -
D gene: -
V gene: TRBV2
J gene: TRBJ1-5
CDR3 protein: CASSPSPNQPQHF
CDR3 DNA: TGTGCCAGCAGCCCTTCCCCGAATCAGCCCCAGCATTTT

clone size: -
D gene: -
V gene: TRBV27
J gene: TRBJ1-1
CDR3 protein: CASRSGGTNTEAFF
CDR3 DNA: TGTGCCAGCCGCTCGGGAGGAACGAACACTGAAGCTTTCTTT

clone size: -
D gene: -
V gene: TRBV5-1
J gene: TRBJ2-7
CDR3 protein: CASSLETDAYEQYF
CDR3 DNA: TGCGCCAGCAGCTTGGAGACAGACGCCTACGAGCAGTACTTC

clone size: -
D gene: -
V gene: TRBV6-5
J gene: TRBJ1-1
CDR3 protein: CASSRGPAMNTEAFF
CDR3 DNA: TGTGCCAGCAGTAGGGGTCCGGCTATGAACACTGAAGCTTTCTTT

clone size: -
D gene: TRBD1
V gene: TRBV11-3
J gene: TRBJ2-6
CDR3 protein: CASSSGQGKSGANVLTF
CDR3 DNA: TGTGCCAGCAGCTCCGGACAGGGGAAATCTGGGGCCAACGTCCTGACTTTC

clone size: -
D gene: TRBD1
V gene: TRBV15
J gene: TRBJ1-6
CDR3 protein: CATSRARTGEPLHF
CDR3 DNA: TGTGCCACCAGCAGAGCTCGGACAGGGGAACCTCTCCACTTT

clone size: -
D gene: TRBD2
V gene: TRBV5-1
J gene: TRBJ2-2
CDR3 protein: CASSLGLAGNTGELFF
CDR3 DNA: TGCGCCAGCAGCCTAGGACTAGCGGGGAACACCGGGGAGCTGTTTTTT

clone size: -
D gene: -
V gene: TRBV7-9
J gene: TRBJ1-1
CDR3 protein: CASSLGISDTEAFF
CDR3 DNA: TGTGCCAGCAGCTTAGGTATTTCGGACACTGAAGCTTTCTTT

clone size: -
D gene: TRBD1
V gene: TRBV19
J gene: TRBJ2-2
CDR3 protein: CASRDRRNTGELFF
CDR3 DNA: TGTGCCAGTAGGGACAGGCGCAACACCGGGGAGCTGTTTTTT

clone size: -
D gene: -
V gene: TRBV7-2
J gene: TRBJ2-4
CDR3 protein: CASSPTTGDKNIQYF
CDR3 DNA: TGTGCCAGCAGCCCAACGACAGGCGACAAAAACATTCAGTACTTC

clone size: -
D gene: TRBD1
V gene: TRBV11-2
J gene: TRBJ2-1
CDR3 protein: CASSILGTEDNEQFF
CDR3 DNA: TGTGCCAGCAGCATCCTCGGGACAGAAGACAATGAGCAGTTCTTC

clone size: -
D gene: -
V gene: TRBV9
J gene: TRBJ2-1
CDR3 protein: CASSVDEGLVDEQFF
CDR3 DNA: TGTGCCAGCAGCGTAGACGAGGGCCTCGTCGATGAGCAGTTCTTC

clone size: once
D gene: -
V gene: TRBV23-1
J gene: TRBJ2-3
CDR3 protein: CASTVGAQYF
CDR3 DNA: TGCGCCAGCACTGTCGGGGCGCAGTATTTT

clone size: -
D gene: TRBD1
V gene: TRBV6-1
J gene: TRBJ1-2
CDR3 protein: CASSESPGQIYGYTF
CDR3 DNA: TGTGCCAGCAGTGAAAGCCCGGGACAGATCTATGGCTACACCTTC

clone size: -
D gene: -
V gene: TRBV27
J gene: TRBJ1-2
CDR3 protein: CASSPQISSRVGGYTF
CDR3 DNA: TGTGCCAGCAGTCCGCAGATTTCATCCCGGGTAGGTGGCTACACCTTC

clone size: -
D gene: -
V gene: TRBV30
J gene: TRBJ1-2
CDR3 protein: CAWSVGVLHGYTF
CDR3 DNA: TGTGCCTGGAGCGTAGGGGTTCTACATGGCTACACCTTC

clone size: few
D gene: TRBD1
V gene: TRBV6-5
J gene: TRBJ2-2
CDR3 protein: CATDRGNTGELFF
CDR3 DNA: TGTGCGACAGACAGGGGGAACACCGGGGAGCTGTTTTTT

clone size: -
D gene: TRBD1
V gene: TRBV19
J gene: TRBJ1-5
CDR3 protein: CASSAGTGGNQPQHF
CDR3 DNA: TGTGCCAGTAGTGCTGGGACAGGGGGCAATCAGCCCCAGCATTTT

clone size: few
D gene: TRBD1
V gene: TRBV7-2
J gene: TRBJ2-6
CDR3 protein: CASSLIGQGAPGANVLTF
CDR3 DNA: TGTGCCAGCAGCTTAATCGGACAGGGGGCTCCTGGGGCCAACGTCCTGACTTTC

clone size: -
D gene: TRBD1
V gene: TRBV15
J gene: TRBJ2-1
CDR3 protein: CATSRGVSDRGLFF
CDR3 DNA: TGTGCCACCAGCAGAGGTGTCTCCGACAGGGGTTTGTTCTTC

clone size: -
D gene: -
V gene: TRBV9
J gene: TRBJ2-1
CDR3 protein: CASSALNEQFF
CDR3 DNA: TGTGCCAGCAGCGCCCTCAATGAGCAGTTCTTC

clone size: -
D gene: TRBD2
V gene: TRBV7-2
J gene: TRBJ2-7
CDR3 protein: CASTPSLAGSYEQYF
CDR3 DNA: TGTGCCAGCACCCCGTCTCTAGCGGGTTCCTACGAGCAGTACTTC

clone size: -
D gene: -
V gene: TRBV4-1
J gene: TRBJ2-4
CDR3 protein: CASSHPGLAKNIQYF
CDR3 DNA: TGCGCCAGCAGCCACCCAGGACTAGCCAAAAACATTCAGTACTTC

clone size: -
D gene: TRBD1
V gene: TRBV7-3
J gene: TRBJ2-5
CDR3 protein: CASSSSGGSETQYF
CDR3 DNA: TGTGCCAGCAGCTCCTCAGGGGGCTCGGAGACCCAGTACTTC

clone size: -
D gene: -
V gene: TRBV6-5
J gene: TRBJ2-1
CDR3 protein: CASSQNGRGASQFF
CDR3 DNA: TGTGCCAGCAGTCAAAATGGTCGGGGGGCCTCACAGTTCTTC

clone size: -
D gene: TRBD1
V gene: TRBV3-1/TRBV3-2
J gene: TRBJ1-6
CDR3 protein: CASSRLRGQGAPLHF
CDR3 DNA: TGTGCCAGCAGCCGATTAAGGGGACAGGGAGCACCCCTCCACTTT

clone size: -
D gene: -
V gene: TRBV3-1/TRBV3-2
J gene: TRBJ1-6
CDR3 protein: CASSQTPPGLGSPLHF
CDR3 DNA: TGTGCCAGCAGCCAAACCCCCCCAGGGTTGGGGTCACCCCTCCACTTT

clone size: -
D gene: -
V gene: TRBV20-1
J gene: TRBJ2-5
CDR3 protein: CSGRGQETQYF
CDR3 DNA: TGCAGCGGCCGAGGGCAAGAGACCCAGTACTTC

clone size: -
D gene: TRBD1
V gene: TRBV6-5
J gene: TRBJ1-2
CDR3 protein: CASSYSGQYSGHTF
CDR3 DNA: TGTGCCAGCAGTTACTCGGGACAGTACTCCGGCCACACCTTC

clone size: -
D gene: -
V gene: TRBV28
J gene: TRBJ1-4
CDR3 protein: CASTRGEKLFF
CDR3 DNA: TGTGCCAGCACCCGGGGGGAAAAACTGTTTTTT

clone size: -
D gene: -
V gene: TRBV28
J gene: TRBJ2-5
CDR3 protein: CASTRDQETQYF
CDR3 DNA: TGTGCCAGCACTCGGGACCAAGAGACCCAGTACTTC

clone size: once
D gene: -
V gene: TRBV2
J gene: TRBJ2-1
CDR3 protein: CASSPRGPGYNEQFF
CDR3 DNA: TGTGCCAGTTCCCCTCGAGGGCCAGGATACAATGAGCAGTTCTTC

clone size: -
D gene: -
V gene: TRBV5-1
J gene: TRBJ2-1
CDR3 protein: CASSFPGVNNEQFF
CDR3 DNA: TGCGCCAGCAGCTTCCCGGGGGTGAACAATGAGCAGTTCTTC

clone size: -
D gene: -
V gene: TRBV5-4
J gene: TRBJ2-2
CDR3 protein: CASSLEGMTGELFF
CDR3 DNA: TGTGCCAGCAGCTTGGAGGGGATGACCGGGGAGCTGTTTTTT

clone size: -
D gene: -
V gene: TRBV24-1
J gene: TRBJ2-5
CDR3 protein: CATSDKTGPQETQYF
CDR3 DNA: TGTGCCACCAGTGACAAGACAGGACCCCAAGAGACCCAGTACTTC

clone size: once
D gene: TRBD2
V gene: TRBV6-5
J gene: TRBJ2-1
CDR3 protein: CASKGLAGYNEQFF
CDR3 DNA: TGTGCCAGCAAGGGGCTAGCGGGGTACAATGAGCAGTTCTTC

clone size: few
D gene: -
V gene: TRBV7-2
J gene: TRBJ2-1
CDR3 protein: CASSLASGMSFEQFF
CDR3 DNA: TGTGCCAGCAGCTTAGCTAGCGGCATGAGTTTCGAGCAGTTCTTC

clone size: -
D gene: TRBD1
V gene: TRBV5-1
J gene: TRBJ2-7
CDR3 protein: CASSLDGQGRGGEQYF
CDR3 DNA: TGCGCCAGCAGCTTGGACGGACAGGGAAGAGGGGGGGAGCAGTACTTC

clone size: -
D gene: TRBD2
V gene: TRBV9
J gene: TRBJ2-4
CDR3 protein: CASSVGEAGVAKNIQYF
CDR3 DNA: TGTGCCAGCAGCGTAGGAGAGGCGGGGGTAGCCAAAAACATTCAGTACTTC

clone size: -
D gene: -
V gene: TRBV5-1
J gene: TRBJ1-1
CDR3 protein: CASSLTGMNTEAFF
CDR3 DNA: TGCGCCAGCAGCTTGACAGGAATGAACACTGAAGCTTTCTTT

clone size: -
D gene: -
V gene: TRBV15
J gene: TRBJ1-1
CDR3 protein: CATSRQRFNTEAFF
CDR3 DNA: TGTGCCACCAGCCGTCAGCGATTCAACACTGAAGCTTTCTTT

clone size: -
D gene: TRBD1
V gene: TRBV7-9
J gene: TRBJ2-1
CDR3 protein: CASSLTGGQFF
CDR3 DNA: TGTGCCAGCAGCTTGACAGGGGGGCAGTTCTTC

clone size: -
D gene: -
V gene: TRBV27
J gene: TRBJ1-1
CDR3 protein: CASSPETGTNTEAFF
CDR3 DNA: TGTGCCAGCAGTCCCGAGACAGGAACGAACACTGAAGCTTTCTTT

clone size: -
D gene: TRBD1
V gene: TRBV12-3/TRBV12-4
J gene: TRBJ1-1
CDR3 protein: CASQKQGVTEAFF
CDR3 DNA: TGTGCCAGTCAAAAGCAGGGGGTCACTGAAGCTTTCTTT